A single sample is the source of the 29 T cell receptor beta chains below, sequenced in a study of blood T cell repertoires in COVID-19. TCRdb's copy holds only in-frame clones and misses some; the assay was immunoSEQ multiplex PCR. Of roughly 200,000 clones listed, about 88% are singletons. What was sequenced was peripheral blood. The receptors stem from a man in his late teens or twenties with active or convalescent COVID-19.

This clone has just a few counts. The gene calls are TRBV4-1 and TRBJ2-3; 9 positions match TRBD2. The germline V gene has CDR1 MGHRA and CDR2 YSYEKL. The V gene end was trimmed by 0 bases and the J gene end by 0 bases; junction bases not matched to a gene: 4. The CDR3 runs 17 residues. CDR3 nucleotide sequence: TGCGCCAGCAGCCAAGACGTCCTAGCGGGGAGCACAGATACGCAGTATTTT. This codes for CASSQDVLAGSTDTQYF.

This chain links TRBV18 with TRBJ2-4; 9 bases map to TRBD2. The germline CDR1 and CDR2 sequences are KGHSH and LQKENI. With V trimmed by 6 bases and J by 7 bases, 13 bases remained unmatched. The CDR3 is made up of 16 amino acids. CDR3 in amino acids: CASSPTGASGTNIQYF. CDR3 bases: TGTGCCAGCTCCCCAACCGGGGCTAGCGGGACGAACATTCAGTACTTC.

The genes are TRBV5-4 and TRBJ2-1, with 12 bases fitting TRBD2. The V segment lost 0 bases and the J segment 4 bases; nucleotides outside the gene matches: 2. The CDR3 is 16 amino acids. The germline V gene has CDR1 SGHNT and CDR2 YYREEE (reference sequence). DNA of the CDR3: TGTGCCAGCAGCTTGGGAGGACTAGCGGGATACAATGAGCAGTTCTTC. Encoded protein: CASSLGGLAGYNEQFF.

This chain uses TRBV21-1 with TRBJ1-5. TRBV21-1 is labeled a pseudogene. CDR3 length: 15 amino acids. CDR3 DNA sequence: TGTGCCAGCAGCCCAAGCGGGGGGGGGCCGCAGCCCCAGCATTTT. Residues: CASSPSGGGPQPQHF.

The chain is built from TRBV19 and TRBJ2-7; 8 bases fit TRBD1. This CDR3 is built from 14 residues. After removal of 4 bases from V and 4 bases from J, the junction contained 6 bases not matched to a gene. Germline lookup yields CDR1 LNHDA and CDR2 SQIVND (reference sequence). CDR3 sequence: CASSRTGKEYEQYF. The CDR3 nucleotides are TGTGCCAGTAGTAGGACAGGGAAGGAGTACGAGCAGTACTTC.

For the CDR3, the DNA is TGTGCCAGCAGCTTAGGGGTTTGGGGGACAGTGTCCTACAATGAGCAGTTCTTC. It is translated as CASSLGVWGTVSYNEQFF. This chain links TRBV7-9 with TRBJ2-1, with 7 bases identical to TRBD1. The CDR3 loop spans 18 amino acids. CDR1 is SEHNR, CDR2 FQNEAQ, per germline (reference sequence). V gave up 1 base and J gave up 1 base; unmatched junction bases: 10.

The rearrangement uses TRBV5-1 and TRBJ1-1; D gene ambiguous. Germline assignment: CDR1 SGHRS and CDR2 YFSETQ. V was trimmed by 7 bases and J by 2 bases, leaving 15 bases between them. The CDR3 runs to 14 residues. The DNA of the CDR3 is TGCGCCAGCGGTCCGGGAGTTTATAACACTGAAGCTTTCTTT. As protein: CASGPGVYNTEAFF.

The chain recombines TRBV19 with TRBJ2-2, with a possible D match to TRBD1 (6 bases). The CDR3 has 16 residues. V was pared by 6 bases and J by 2 bases, with 16 bases between. In germline, CDR1 is LNHDA, CDR2 SQIVND (reference sequence). CDR3 DNA sequence: TGTGCCAGTAGCATCCGGGGCAGGGGCAACACCGGGGAGCTGTTTTTT. It encodes CASSIRGRGNTGELFF. Full variable domain (missing parts from reference TRBV19 and TRBJ2-2): DGGITQSPKYLFRKEGQNVTLSCEQNLNHDAMYWYRQDPGQGLRLIYYSQIVNDFQKGDIAEGYSVSREKKESFPLTVTSAQKNPTAFYLCASSIRGRGNTGELFFGEGSRLTVL.

This clone was counted a single time. The chain has TRBV7-9 and TRBJ2-7; 10 nucleotides match TRBD2. The CDR3 sequence is 15 residues long. V dropped 4 bases and J dropped 5; count of bases not matched to a gene: 8. CDR1 is SEHNR, CDR2 FQNEAQ, per germline (reference sequence). The CDR3 bases are TGTGCCAGCAGCTCCTCTTTGGGACTAGCGAACGAGCAGTACTTC. Protein: CASSSSLGLANEQYF.

The J gene is TRBJ2-2, the V gene TRBV5-4; 9 nucleotides match TRBD1. The CDR3 is 15 residues long. Trimming at V came to 5 bases and at J to 6 bases, leaving 8 bases not matched to a gene. CDR1 is SGHNT, CDR2 YYREEE, per germline (reference sequence). The CDR3 bases are TGTGCCAGCAGATCTCATACAGGGGGCCCCGGGGAGCTGTTTTTT. Translating it yields CASRSHTGGPGELFF.

The J gene is TRBJ2-3, the V gene TRBV7-8, with 13 positions matching TRBD2. The CDR3 totals 19 residues. V shed 2 bases, J shed 0 bases, and the junction held 8 bases outside the gene matches. The germline gives CDR1 SGHVS, CDR2 FQNEAQ. The CDR3, as DNA: TGTGCCAGCAGCTTATTATCAGGACTAGCGGGAGCTAGCACAGATACGCAGTATTTT. Translation: CASSLLSGLAGASTDTQYF.

This clone was seen only once. This sequence joins TRBV14 and TRBJ1-2, with D maybe TRBD1 (5 bases). Trimming stripped 3 bases from V and 5 bases from J, with 16 bases between. The CDR3 is 15 amino acids. In germline, CDR1 is SGHDN, CDR2 FVKESK. The CDR3 reads CASSHQGDLGYGYTF. In nucleotides, the CDR3 is TGTGCCAGCAGCCATCAGGGCGATCTTGGGTATGGCTACACCTTC. The full variable domain, completed using reference TRBV14 and TRBJ1-2, is EAGVTQFPSHSVIEKGQTVTLRCDPISGHDNLYWYRRVMGKEIKFLLHFVKESKQDESGMPNNRFLAERTGGTYSTLKVQPAELEDSGVYFCASSHQGDLGYGYTFGSGTRLTVV.

The chain carries TRBV5-4 and TRBJ2-5; 12 bases match TRBD2. J gave up 5 bases and V 0 bases, and 5 bases lay outside the gene matches. The germline gives CDR1 SGHNT, CDR2 YYREEE (reference sequence). The CDR3 runs to 16 residues. The chain's CDR3 is CASSLDSGTSGETQYF. The CDR3 DNA is TGTGCCAGCAGCTTGGATTCCGGGACTAGCGGGGAGACCCAGTACTTC.

J is TRBJ1-1 and V is TRBV5-6; D ambiguous. CDR3 length: 14 residues. V lost 0 bases, J lost 1 base, and 7 bases lay in between. The germline gives CDR1 SGHDT, CDR2 YYEEEE. The CDR3 nucleotides read TGTGCCAGCAGCTTGGCCGGCGGGAACACTGAAGCTTTCTTT. This sequence encodes CASSLAGGNTEAFF.

The rearrangement joins TRBV5-8 to TRBJ1-4, with a tentative D call TRBD1 (5 bases). The germline V gene encodes CDR1 SGHTS and CDR2 YDEGEE. The V and J ends lost 6 bases and 0 bases respectively, with 21 bases between them. The CDR3 has 18 residues. The CDR3 loop reads CASTLDGRTIATNEKLFF. CDR3 DNA sequence: TGTGCCAGCACCCTCGATGGACGGACAATTGCAACTAATGAAAAACTGTTTTTT.

This clone appeared a single time. The rearrangement links TRBV5-5 to TRBJ1-4, with D possibly being TRBD1 (5 bases). Germline V gene sequence: CDR1 SGHKS, CDR2 YYEKEE (reference sequence). V gave up 4 bases and J gave up 8 bases, with 18 bases separating them. The CDR3 covers 15 residues. The CDR3 bases are TGTGCCAGCAGCCTGAGAGCGGGGCCGGGAGAAAAACTGTTTTTT. Amino acids: CASSLRAGPGEKLFF. The full variable domain, its missing parts supplied by reference TRBV5-5 and TRBJ1-4, is DAGVTQSPTHLIKTRGQQVTLRCSPISGHKSVSWYQQVLGQGPQFIFQYYEKEERGRGNFPDRFSARQFPNYSSELNVNALLLGDSALYLCASSLRAGPGEKLFFGSGTQLSVL.

The chain recombines TRBV2 with TRBJ2-4, with D tentatively TRBD2 (5 bases). Trimming removed 8 bases at V and 1 base at J, with 9 bases between. Per germline, CDR1 SNHLY and CDR2 FYNNEI. CDR3 length equals 13 residues. The CDR3 sequence is CASGERAKNIQYF. The CDR3 nucleotides read TGTGCCAGCGGGGAGAGGGCCAAAAACATTCAGTACTTC.

This clone was seen a single time. The rearrangement uses TRBV19 and TRBJ1-1; 8 bases match TRBD1. Germline V gene sequence: CDR1 LNHDA, CDR2 SQIVND (reference sequence). V gave up 4 bases and J gave up 1 base; unmatched junction bases: 8. CDR3 length: 16 residues. The CDR3 DNA follows: TGTGCCAGTAGTACCGCAGGGGGCCGCGCGAACACTGAAGCTTTCTTT. Its protein is CASSTAGGRANTEAFF.

This clone was seen a handful of times. The gene calls are TRBV7-3 and TRBJ2-7; D not certain. The CDR3 length is 13 residues. Germline assignment: CDR1 SGHTA and CDR2 FQGTGA. Trimming cost V 5 bases and J 0 bases, with 8 bases left between them. The CDR3 here is CASSPNYSYEQYF. The CDR3 nucleotides are TGTGCCAGCAGCCCCAACTACTCCTACGAGCAGTACTTC.

The chain is built from TRBV19 and TRBJ1-1; maybe TRBD1 (6 bases). CDR1 LNHDA and CDR2 SQIVND come from the germline V gene (reference sequence). V gave up 6 bases and J gave up 6 bases, with 14 bases separating them. The CDR3 spans 13 residues. The CDR3 loop reads CASRDSAMAEAFF. For the CDR3, the DNA is TGTGCCAGTAGGGACAGCGCAATGGCTGAAGCTTTCTTT.

The chain uses TRBV3-1 (or the pseudogene TRBV3-2) and TRBJ2-3; TRBD2 is a possible D gene (7 bases). Germline V CDR1 and CDR2: LGHDT, YNNKEL (reference sequence). V lost 4 bases to trimming and J lost 4 bases, with 15 bases between them. The CDR3 runs to 15 residues. In nucleotides, the CDR3 is TGTGCCAGCAGCCCTTTAGGGGGGGCATCAGATACGCAGTATTTT. It is translated as CASSPLGGASDTQYF.

The chain couples TRBV29-1 to TRBJ2-5; 10 bases are shared with TRBD2. The CDR3 length is 15 residues. V gave up 3 bases and J gave up 5 bases; unmatched junction bases: 9. From germline, CDR1 is SQVTM and CDR2 ANQGSEA. CDR3 coding DNA: TGCAGCGTTGACTCGCTAGCGGGAGCTTGGGAGACCCAGTACTTC. Its translation: CSVDSLAGAWETQYF. Combining the CDR3 with reference TRBV29-1 and TRBJ2-5 gives the whole variable domain SAVISQKPSRDICQRGTSLTIQCQVDSQVTMMFWYRQQPGQSLTLIATANQGSEATYESGFVIDKFPISRPNLTFSTLTVSNMSPEDSSIYLCSVDSLAGAWETQYFGPGTRLLVL.

The V and J genes are TRBV9 and TRBJ1-5; a possible D gene is TRBD1 (6 bases). The V gene lost 4 bases and the J gene lost 6 bases, with 17 bases spanning the gap. Germline CDR1 SGDLS, CDR2 YYNGEE. The CDR3 loop spans 15 amino acids. In DNA, the CDR3 is TGTGCCAGCAGCCGGGGTGGGCAGGGGACTCAGCCCCAGCATTTT. This translates into CASSRGGQGTQPQHF.

The chain has TRBV19 and TRBJ2-7; weak D call: TRBD2 (6 bases). Germline CDR1 is LNHDA and CDR2 is SQIVND (reference sequence). Trimming stripped 4 bases from V and 0 bases from J, with 16 bases between. The CDR3 totals 16 residues. The CDR3 loop is CASSTPGAGSSYEQYF. The CDR3 DNA sequence: TGTGCCAGTAGTACCCCCGGTGCGGGAAGCTCCTACGAGCAGTACTTC. Full variable domain (missing parts from reference TRBV19 and TRBJ2-7): DGGITQSPKYLFRKEGQNVTLSCEQNLNHDAMYWYRQDPGQGLRLIYYSQIVNDFQKGDIAEGYSVSREKKESFPLTVTSAQKNPTAFYLCASSTPGAGSSYEQYFGPGTRLTVT.

The chain recombines TRBV28 with TRBJ1-5; a possible D gene is TRBD1 (5 bases). The CDR3 is 16 residues long. Per germline, CDR1 MDHEN and CDR2 SYDVKM. The V end was cut by 2 bases, the J end by 2 bases, with 13 bases between. The CDR3 DNA reads as TGTGCCAGCAGTTTAAACCCGGGGGATGGCAATCAGCCCCAGCATTTT. Amino acid sequence: CASSLNPGDGNQPQHF. Together with reference TRBV28 and TRBJ1-5, the CDR3 gives the full variable domain: DVKVTQSSRYLVKRTGEKVFLECVQDMDHENMFWYRQDPGLGLRLIYFSYDVKMKEKGDIPEGYSVSREKKERFSLILESASTNQTSMYLCASSLNPGDGNQPQHFGDGTRLSIL.

The chain is built from TRBV7-9 and TRBJ2-5; TRBD1 matches at 7 bases. The CDR3 spans 14 residues. Trimming took 8 bases from V and 5 from J; bases not matched to a gene: 11. Germline V lookup: CDR1 SEHNR, CDR2 FQNEAQ (reference sequence). The CDR3 sequence is CASRRQGEAETQYF. CDR3 in DNA: TGTGCCAGCCGGAGACAGGGTGAAGCGGAGACCCAGTACTTC.

The chain employs TRBV7-9 and TRBJ1-4; D is unclear. This CDR3 is 15 amino acids long. The germline CDR1 and CDR2 sequences are SEHNR and FQNEAQ (reference sequence). Trimming stripped 7 bases from V and 2 bases from J, with 14 bases between. The CDR3 loop reads CASTPEVGTNEKLFF. The CDR3 nucleotides read TGTGCCAGCACCCCGGAGGTGGGGACTAATGAAAAACTGTTTTTT.

This clone was observed a few times. This chain uses TRBV5-1 with TRBJ1-1, with D hard to call. The germline CDR1 and CDR2 sequences are SGHRS and YFSETQ. V was pared by 1 base and J by 1 base, with 11 bases between. CDR3 size: 15 residues. The CDR3 DNA follows: TGCGCCAGCAGCTTGAGACTCGGGTCGAACACTGAAGCTTTCTTT. It yields the protein CASSLRLGSNTEAFF. The full variable domain, rest sourced from reference TRBV5-1 and TRBJ1-1, is KAGVTQTPRYLIKTRGQQVTLSCSPISGHRSVSWYQQTPGQGLQFLFEYFSETQRNKGNFPGRFSGRQFSNSRSEMNVSTLELGDSALYLCASSLRLGSNTEAFFGQGTRLTVV.

Remarks on this clone: The DNA is left out, because the CDR3 cannot be placed on it with certainty; the CDR3 is given as TCRdb lists it. The V and J genes are TRBV19 and TRBJ1-1; no check of the table's D call, TRBD1, against the DNA was made. Including both end residues, the CDR3 is 14 amino acids long. Germline CDR1 reads LNHDA; CDR2 reads SQIVND (reference sequence). CDR3 sequence: CASSVAAGTGVILF.